This TCR beta chain was observed in a study of beta chain features in type 1 diabetes. Study-wide points: Fewer junction insertions and more nucleotide deletions appeared in type 1 diabetes patients. For TCRB rearrangement, an influence of HLA type remained unresolved here. Type 1 diabetes patients showed a moderate but significant shortening of TCRB CDR3s in all four CD4+ subsets.

CDR1 and CDR2 from the germline V gene are KGHSH and LQKENI. The germline V and J ends were trimmed by 3 bases and 0 bases, with 8 bases remaining between them. The CDR3 has 14 amino acids. CD45RO/CCR7/CD25/CD127/CD95/CD27 separated CD4+ naive, central memory, regulatory and stem cell-like memory cells by sorting. Of the isolated RNA, all was reverse transcribed, and so the sequenced material was expressed TCRB transcripts. The data were produced by immunoSEQ multiplex PCR, yet TCRdb's version contains in-frame clones alone and is incomplete. Among around 300,000 clones listed, approximately 9.9% were seen once. Points on this clone: Its antigen is unknown.

The specimen sequenced was naive CD4+ T cells from blood. This TCR was recovered from a young woman in good health. The chain employs TRBV18 and TRBJ1-1; D gene unclear. The DNA of the CDR3 is TGTGCCAGCTCACCGGTAGAGATGAACACTGAAGCTTTCTTT. Translated: CASSPVEMNTEAFF.